The 12 T cell receptor beta chains given below trace back to one sample, sequenced in a study of blood T cell repertoires in COVID-19. Produced via immunoSEQ multiplex PCR; TCRdb's table is partial and in-frame only. The sample holds about 300,000 clones; 65% to 90% are singletons and the top ten take approximately 12%. Input material: peripheral blood. The receptors were gathered from a human donor in a cohort sampled during active COVID-19.

The chain carries TRBV30 and TRBJ2-3, with 7 bases identical to TRBD2. CDR3 length: 12 residues. With 4 bases clipped from V and 3 bases from J, the junction kept 1 base outside the gene matches. The germline V gene encodes CDR1 GTSNPN and CDR2 SVGIG (reference sequence). In DNA, the CDR3 is TGTGCCTGGACAGCGGGAACAGATACGCAGTATTTT. This codes for CAWTAGTDTQYF.

The V call is TRBV19, the J call TRBJ1-3, with a tentative D call TRBD1 (6 bases). CDR1 LNHDA and CDR2 SQIVND come from the germline V gene (reference sequence). Trimming took off 6 bases at V and 4 bases at J, with 13 bases between the two ends. This CDR3 contains 14 residues. The CDR3 sequence is CASRLQGQGNTIYF. The CDR3, as DNA: TGTGCCAGTAGACTACAGGGTCAAGGAAACACCATATATTTT.

The V and J genes are TRBV19 and TRBJ1-1; tentative D call: TRBD1 (5 bases). This CDR3 is built from 16 residues. Germline assignment: CDR1 LNHDA and CDR2 SQIVND (reference sequence). Between the trimmed V and J ends, which lost 3 bases and 6 bases, there was a span of 20 bases. The CDR3 reads CASSIQGLTGGPEAFF. CDR3 nucleotide sequence: TGTGCCAGTAGTATCCAGGGACTAACGGGGGGACCTGAAGCTTTCTTT. Looking up the rest from reference TRBV19 and TRBJ1-1 gives the full variable domain: DGGITQSPKYLFRKEGQNVTLSCEQNLNHDAMYWYRQDPGQGLRLIYYSQIVNDFQKGDIAEGYSVSREKKESFPLTVTSAQKNPTAFYLCASSIQGLTGGPEAFFGQGTRLTVV.

The V call is TRBV6-5, the J call TRBJ2-1; 11 nucleotides align to TRBD1. Germline assignment: CDR1 MNHEY and CDR2 SVGAGI. This CDR3 comprises 13 residues. V lost 6 bases and J lost 9; bases outside the gene matches: 4. The CDR3 loop reads CASSGQGAGEQFF. The DNA for the CDR3 is TGTGCCAGCAGCGGACAGGGGGCGGGTGAGCAGTTCTTC.

The J gene is TRBJ1-1, the V gene TRBV18; D unresolved. The CDR3 runs 12 residues. Trimming removed 3 bases from V and 11 bases from J, with 13 bases in between. Germline V gives CDR1 KGHSH, CDR2 LQKENI. CDR3 protein: CASSPNYPQAFF. The DNA of the CDR3 is TGTGCCAGCTCACCCAACTACCCGCAGGCTTTCTTT.

The chain combines TRBV27 with TRBJ2-2; maybe TRBD1 (5 bases). Between the trimmed V and J ends, which lost 6 bases and 5 bases, there was a span of 10 bases. This CDR3 spans 13 amino acids. The V gene's germline CDR1 is MNHEY and CDR2 SMNVEV (reference sequence). The CDR3 DNA follows: TGTGCCAGCAGCTATACAGGAACCGGGGAGCTGTTTTTT. This codes for CASSYTGTGELFF.

The genes are TRBV7-2 and TRBJ2-5, with 12 bases aligning to TRBD2. V gave up 4 bases and J gave up 6 bases; unmatched junction bases: 12. The CDR3 is 17 amino acids. Germline V gene sequence: CDR1 SGHTA, CDR2 FQGNSA. In nucleotides, the CDR3 is TGTGCCAGCAGCTCGGGACTAGCGGGTACTATTCCAAAGACCCAGTACTTC. Amino acids: CASSSGLAGTIPKTQYF.

V and J are TRBV7-6 and TRBJ1-5, with D possibly being TRBD1 (6 bases). The CDR3 has 15 residues. V was pared by 5 bases and J by 4 bases, with 15 bases between. Per germline, CDR1 SGHVS and CDR2 FNYEAQ. The DNA of the CDR3 is TGTGCCAGCAGCCCGTGGTCCGGACAGAATCAGCCCCAGCATTTT. Its protein product is CASSPWSGQNQPQHF. Full variable domain (rest looked up from reference TRBV7-6 and TRBJ1-5): GAGVSQSPRYKVTKRGQDVALRCDPISGHVSLYWYRQALGQGPEFLTYFNYEAQQDKSGLPNDRFSAERPEGSISTLTIQRTEQRDSAMYRCASSPWSGQNQPQHFGDGTRLSIL.

The rearrangement links TRBV15 to TRBJ2-1; 9 bases line up with TRBD1. The junction had 13 bases not matched to a gene; V was cut back by 3 bases and J by 7 bases. The CDR3 is 17 residues long. Germline assignment: CDR1 LNHNV and CDR2 YYDKDF (reference sequence). DNA of the CDR3: TGTGCCACCAGCAGCGTAATACAGGGGGCGATAAGGAATGAGCAGTTCTTC. Protein: CATSSVIQGAIRNEQFF.

This clone was counted a single time. This rearrangement joins TRBV12-3 or TRBV12-4 to TRBJ2-3; no clear D gene. This CDR3 has 13 amino acids. V gave up 4 bases and J gave up 3 bases, with 8 bases separating them. The CDR3 reads CASSSQLTDTQYF. The CDR3 DNA is TGTGCCAGCAGTTCTCAACTAACAGATACGCAGTATTTT.

The chain links TRBV4-1 to TRBJ1-5; possibly TRBD1 for D (5 bases). Trimming took off 3 bases at V and 7 bases at J, with 10 bases between the two ends. In germline, CDR1 is MGHRA, CDR2 YSYEKL. The CDR3 contains 13 residues. The CDR3 coding sequence is TGCGCCAGCAGCCAGGGGGGAGGGCAGCCCCAGCATTTT. It translates to CASSQGGGQPQHF.

The CDR3 DNA follows: TGTGCCAGCAGTGAGGTTGAGGGCGAGCAGTACTTC. Its protein is CASSEVEGEQYF. V usage is TRBV7-6 and J usage is TRBJ2-7; D might be TRBD2 (5 bases). The CDR3 totals 12 residues. The germline V gene has CDR1 SGHVS and CDR2 FNYEAQ. Trimming shortened V by 6 bases and J by 6 bases, and 12 bases separated the two germline ends.